This T cell receptor beta chain was identified in a study of blood T cells in healthy people across ages. General study points: CMV status of donors was unknown, possibly confounding expanded clonotype changes.

V shed 2 bases and J shed 4 bases, with 12 bases lying between them. CDR1 is MNHEY and CDR2 is SVGAGI in the germline V gene. This CDR3 is built from 14 residues. A second roughly 7 to 12 cycle PCR used barcoded and J-beta primers. TCRdb redid the calling of the 5' RACE reads with MiXCR, one entry per CDR3 protein. Among 1.5 million to 2 million distinct CDR3 sequences listed, about two fifths were seen once. PBMCs were isolated at a quantity of at least 6 million per sample. This clonotype was seen more than once but under ten times. No antigen is known for it. This receptor was taken from a human donor in good health. The chain employs TRBV6-5 and TRBJ2-7, with a possible D match to TRBD2 (6 bases). Sequencing was done on a sample of blood. CDR3 loop: CASSYVSGGYEQYF. CDR3 DNA: TGTGCCAGCAGTTACGTGAGTGGGGGGTACGAGCAGTACTTC.